Presented here are 22 T cell receptor beta chains from one specimen sequenced in a study of blood T cells in healthy people across ages. A sample-barcoded 5' primer and a J-beta primer mix were used in a second PCR of about 7 to 11 cycles. In TCRdb, the 5' RACE reads were re-called with MiXCR into one record per CDR3 protein. The table has hundreds of thousands of distinct CDR3 sequences, 40% to 65% seen once. What was sequenced was blood. The receptors derive from an elderly woman in good health.

This clonotype has only one observation. The chain joins TRBV7-2 to TRBJ2-3, with 7 nucleotides matching TRBD1. V trimming: 4 bases; J trimming: 0 bases; junction bases outside the gene matches: 10. Germline CDR1 and CDR2: SGHTA and FQGNSA. This CDR3 has 17 amino acids. The CDR3: CASSSQRQGVSTDTQYF. The DNA for the CDR3 is TGTGCCAGCAGCTCCCAGAGACAGGGCGTTAGCACAGATACGCAGTATTTT.

V usage is TRBV12-5 and J usage is TRBJ2-1; 16 bases match TRBD2. With 6 bases clipped from V and 10 bases from J, the junction kept 9 bases outside the gene matches. The CDR3 sequence is 16 residues long. Germline CDR1 LGHNT, CDR2 FRNRAP. In nucleotides, the CDR3 is TGTGCTAGTGGCCCCGGGACTAGCGGGGGGGCGCAGGAGCAGTTCTTC. It specifies CASGPGTSGGAQEQFF. Combining the CDR3 with reference TRBV12-5 and TRBJ2-1 gives the whole variable domain DARVTQTPRHKVTEMGQEVTMRCQPILGHNTVFWYRQTMMQGLELLAYFRNRAPLDDSGMPKDRFSAEMPDATLATLKIQPSEPRDSAVYFCASGPGTSGGAQEQFFGPGTRLTVL.

This clonotype was found many times. The V call is TRBV27, the J call TRBJ2-3; perhaps D is TRBD1 or TRBD2 (5 bases each). The V gene lost 6 bases and the J gene lost 8 bases, with 12 bases spanning the gap. This CDR3 is built from 12 residues. The germline gives CDR1 MNHEY, CDR2 SMNVEV (reference sequence). The CDR3 spells CASSPVGATQYF. The CDR3 DNA is TGTGCCAGCAGCCCCGTCGGGGCTACGCAGTATTTT.

This clonotype was found many times. The gene calls are TRBV7-2 and TRBJ1-4; D is unresolved. CDR1 SGHTA and CDR2 FQGNSA come from the germline V gene. CDR3 size: 15 residues. Between the trimmed V and J ends, which lost 5 bases and 3 bases, there was a span of 13 bases. The DNA for the CDR3 is TGTGCCAGCAGCAAAGGGCCTTCTGCTAATGAAAAACTGTTTTTT. Its translation is CASSKGPSANEKLFF.

This chain links TRBV28 with TRBJ1-5, with TRBD1 matching 9 bases. From germline, CDR1 is MDHEN and CDR2 SYDVKM. The CDR3 has 11 amino acids. V lost 7 bases, J lost 15 bases, and 7 bases stayed unmatched. The CDR3 nucleotides read TGTGCCAGCACCAATACAGGGGGCATGCATTTT. Its translation is CASTNTGGMHF.

This clonotype occurred a few times. The genes are TRBV10-3 and TRBJ1-2; perhaps TRBD1 as D (5 bases). Trimming left V 7 bases short and J 5 bases short, with 14 bases between. Germline V CDR1 and CDR2: ENHRY, SYGVKD. This CDR3 has 13 amino acids. CDR3 sequence (DNA): TGTGCCATCATGGCAGGGCGGGATTATGGCTACACCTTC. Amino acid sequence: CAIMAGRDYGYTF.

The sample holds many counts of this clonotype. V and J are TRBV7-2 and TRBJ2-2; TRBD1 agrees at 9 bases. The V gene end was trimmed by 1 base and the J gene end by 7 bases; junction bases not matched to a gene: 7. The CDR3 extends over 16 amino acids. Germline V gene sequence: CDR1 SGHTA, CDR2 FQGNSA. The CDR3 loop is CASSLVATGGIGELFF. DNA of the CDR3: TGTGCCAGCAGCTTAGTTGCGACAGGGGGGATCGGGGAGCTGTTTTTT.

With respect to this clonotype: This may stem from a read error, because a much larger clone lies one nucleotide away. The chain has TRBV28 and TRBJ2-4; no firm D call. The J call may be in error: the DNA end matches TRBJ2-7 better. This CDR3 is built from 14 residues. Germline V CDR1 and CDR2: MDHEN, SYDVKM. The CDR3, as DNA: TGTGCCAGCAGTTTACCACAAGCTCCCTACGAGCAGTACTTC. This encodes CASSLPQAPYEQYF.

The rearrangement uses TRBV12-3 or TRBV12-4 and TRBJ2-3, with D unresolved. Deletions cut 7 bases from V and 6 bases from J, with 11 bases between. The CDR3 length is 12 residues. The CDR3 region has the DNA TGTGCCAGCACCCTCGGAGAGGATACGCAGTATTTT. Its protein product is CASTLGEDTQYF.

This clonotype was recorded at least ten times. The chain carries TRBV7-2 and TRBJ2-3; D ambiguous. The V gene's germline CDR1 is SGHTA and CDR2 FQGNSA. Trimming took off 1 base at V and 2 bases at J, with 10 bases between the two ends. CDR3 length: 15 amino acids. The CDR3 is CASSLGLSITDTQYF. CDR3 in DNA: TGTGCCAGCAGCTTAGGGCTTTCAATCACAGATACGCAGTATTTT.

The chain combines TRBV10-1 with TRBJ2-4; D is unresolved. This CDR3 spans 14 amino acids. CDR1 is WNHNN, CDR2 SYGVQD, per germline (reference sequence). V lost 6 bases to trimming and J lost 0 bases, with 9 bases between them. The CDR3 bases are TGCGCCAGCAGCGATAGTCTAGCCAAAAACATTCAGTACTTC. It yields the protein CASSDSLAKNIQYF.

V and J are TRBV6-5 and TRBJ1-2, with 8 bases that match TRBD1. V lost 6 bases, J lost 6 bases, and 12 bases stayed unmatched. The CDR3 has 15 amino acids. The germline V gene has CDR1 MNHEY and CDR2 SVGAGI. CDR3 bases: TGTGCCAGCAGGAACCCTTCCCAGGGGGCTCATGGCTACACCTTC. Its translation is CASRNPSQGAHGYTF.

This clonotype was seen at least ten times. J is TRBJ2-7 and V is TRBV20-1; D possibly uses TRBD1 or TRBD2 (5 bases each). The CDR3 sequence is 14 residues long. V lost 3 bases and J 4 bases, leaving 16 bases between the germline ends. Germline-derived CDR1 and CDR2 are DFQATT and SNEGSKA (reference sequence). The CDR3: CSARGSTGGYEQYF. In DNA form, the CDR3 reads TGCAGTGCTAGGGGCTCCACTGGGGGATACGAGCAGTACTTC.

The J gene is TRBJ1-2, the V gene TRBV3-1, with TRBD1 as a possible D gene (6 bases). The germline V and J ends were trimmed by 3 bases and 8 bases, with 7 bases remaining between them. This CDR3 is 11 amino acids long. Per the germline V gene, CDR1 is LGHDT and CDR2 is YNNKEL (reference sequence). In DNA form, the CDR3 reads TGTGCCAGCAGCCAGCAGGGGGGCTACACCTTC. Translated, it gives CASSQQGGYTF. Together with reference TRBV3-1 and TRBJ1-2, the CDR3 gives the full variable domain: DTAVSQTPKYLVTQMGNDKSIKCEQNLGHDTMYWYKQDSKKFLKIMFSYNNKELIINETVPNRFSPKSPDKAHLNLHINSLELGDSAVYFCASSQQGGYTFGSGTRLTVV.

This chain uses TRBV7-9 with TRBJ2-1; 11 bases match TRBD2. The trim removed 4 bases at V and 4 bases at J, leaving 6 bases unmatched. Germline values: CDR1 SEHNR, CDR2 FQNEAQ (reference sequence). This CDR3 is built from 16 residues. CDR3 loop: CASSSHTSGSYNEQFF. DNA for the CDR3: TGTGCCAGCAGCTCCCACACTAGCGGGAGTTACAATGAGCAGTTCTTC.

This clonotype has at least ten counts. This chain connects TRBV7-9 to TRBJ1-4, with unresolved D. Germline V CDR1 and CDR2: SEHNR, FQNEAQ (reference sequence). The CDR3 loop spans 15 amino acids. V gave up 7 bases and J gave up 5 bases, with 17 bases separating them. The CDR3 sequence is CASTLAGGPNEKLFF. The CDR3 DNA is TGTGCCAGCACTCTGGCGGGCGGCCCGAATGAAAAACTGTTTTTT. The entire variable domain, with the rest obtained from reference TRBV7-9 and TRBJ1-4, is as follows: DTGVSQNPRHKITKRGQNVTFRCDPISEHNRLYWYRQTLGQGPEFLTYFQNEAQLEKSRLLSDRFSAERPKGSFSTLEIQRTEQGDSAMYLCASTLAGGPNEKLFFGSGTQLSVL.

This clonotype was picked up many times. The gene calls are TRBV2 and TRBJ2-3; D uncertain. The length of the CDR3 is 15 residues. Germline CDR1 SNHLY, CDR2 FYNNEI. V was cut by 6 bases and J by 3 bases, with 16 bases left in between. Here the CDR3 DNA reads TGTGCCAGCAGCGCCAGTCCCGGTGGGACAGATACGCAGTATTTT. Residues: CASSASPGGTDTQYF.

This chain joins TRBV25-1 and TRBJ1-1, with 9 bases aligning to TRBD1. Germline assignment: CDR1 MGHDK and CDR2 SYGVNS. The CDR3 runs 16 residues. V trimming: 3 bases; J trimming: 1 base; junction bases outside the gene matches: 6. The CDR3 protein is CASSEDRGLPNTEAFF. CDR3 DNA: TGTGCCAGCAGTGAGGACAGGGGCCTCCCGAACACTGAAGCTTTCTTT.

This clonotype was seen only a few times. The rearrangement links TRBV5-8 to TRBJ2-1; 12 bases map to TRBD2. J was trimmed by 7 bases and V by 3 bases; bases with no gene match: 8. This CDR3 contains 16 residues. Germline CDR1 reads SGHTS; CDR2 reads YDEGEE. CDR3 region: CASSSRLAGVGNEQFF. Written as DNA, the CDR3 is TGTGCCAGCAGCTCCCGACTAGCGGGAGTCGGGAATGAGCAGTTCTTC.

This clonotype was counted at least ten times. Germline is not matched at one junction end, which may reflect a read error. V usage is TRBV5-1 and J usage is TRBJ1-2; D is perhaps TRBD1 (6 bases). Germline V lookup: CDR1 SGHRS, CDR2 YFSETQ. CDR3 length: 13 residues. The CDR3 reads CASSSTGDYGYTF. In nucleotides, the CDR3 is TGTGCCAGCAGCTCGACAGGCGACTATGGCTACACCTTC. Complete variable domain (other parts from reference TRBV5-1 and TRBJ1-2): KAGVTQTPRYLIKTRGQQVTLSCSPISGHRSVSWYQQTPGQGLQFLFEYFSETQRNKGNFPGRFSGRQFSNSRSEMNVSTLELGDSALYLCASSSTGDYGYTFGSGTRLTVV.

The CDR3 reads CASSLAGTSANYEQYF. CDR3 coding DNA: TGTGCCAGCAGCTTGGCCGGGACTAGCGCTAACTACGAGCAGTACTTC. The V call is TRBV5-5, the J call TRBJ2-7, with 10 positions matching TRBD2. CDR1 and CDR2 from the germline V gene are SGHKS and YYEKEE (reference sequence). This CDR3 contains 16 residues. V lost 0 bases and J lost 3; bases outside the gene matches: 6.

There are many counts of this clonotype. The chain combines TRBV10-3 with TRBJ2-1; D is tentatively TRBD1 or TRBD2 (5 bases each). From germline, CDR1 is ENHRY and CDR2 SYGVKD. CDR3 length: 14 residues. The V gene lost 6 bases and the J gene lost 6 bases, with 15 bases spanning the gap. This chain's CDR3 is CAIREGAGSNEQFF. CDR3 nucleotide sequence: TGTGCCATCAGAGAGGGAGCAGGGAGCAATGAGCAGTTCTTC.